This entry features one TCR beta chain sequence. Its antigen is unknown. The sample comes from a study of T cells expressing NK-cell markers. Overall study context: Researchers got TCR beta repertoires out of sorted CD3+CD56+NKG2C+, CD3+CD56+NKG2C- and CD3+CD56-NKG2C+ T cells.

Germline V lookup: CDR1 SGHKS, CDR2 YYEKEE (reference sequence). The CDR3 sequence is 11 residues long. Study results and caveats: Similarly, these clonotypes led the CD3+CD56-NKG2C+ fraction as well in a few donors. The dominant NKG2C+ clonotypes represented about 1.0-7.0% of CD8+ T cells in six donors.

TCRdb re-called the 5' RACE reads; every CDR3 protein appears as one record, without DNA. This sample's table has approximately 550,000 distinct CDR3 sequences. Sequencing was carried out using blood T cells: a sorted CD56 or NKG2C T cell subset, CD4+ or CD8+ T cells, or bulk PBMC T cells (not recorded which). The sequence was collected from a man younger than 35 in good health. This rearrangement joins TRBV5-5 to TRBJ1-5; as DNA is missing, the TRBD1 call by TCRdb cannot be tested. The CDR3: CASSPLLTQHF.